This T cell receptor beta chain was observed in a study of shared clonotypes between healthy human individuals. Profiled with immunoSEQ multiplex PCR; TCRdb holds only in-frame clones, not every one. The data show about 730,000 clones, 55% to 75% seen once. Germline V gives CDR1 GTSNPN, CDR2 SVGIG (reference sequence). The ends were cut back, 3 bases at V and 1 base at J, with 12 bases in the middle. The CDR3 is 15 residues long. The sequenced material came from memory CD4+ T cells sorted from blood. Noted subset: CD45RA-negative fraction. The rearrangement joins TRBV30 to TRBJ2-2, with a weak D call TRBD1 (6 bases). This TCR came from a woman aged 30 to 39 in good health. CDR3 DNA sequence: TGTGCCTGGAGGCGAGGACAGATGAACACCGGGGAGCTGTTTTTT. Translating gives CAWRRGQMNTGELFF.